This TCR beta chain derives from a study of technical replicates of blood from four donors. Profiling relied on immunoSEQ multiplex PCR, and the TCRdb table lists in-frame clones only, not all of them. Of tens of thousands of clones in the sample, approximately 94% were seen once. Germline CDR1 and CDR2: MGHRA and YSYEKL. Trimming pared 1 base from V and 6 bases from J, leaving 15 bases between. The CDR3 has 16 amino acids. J is TRBJ2-2 and V is TRBV4-1; D might be TRBD1 (5 bases). Sequencing used T cells isolated from PBMCs. The clonotype originates from a human donor in good health. CDR3 sequence: CASSQGGRGPAGELFF. In nucleotides, the CDR3 is TGCGCCAGCAGCCAAGGAGGAAGGGGTCCCGCCGGGGAGCTGTTTTTT.